This T cell receptor beta chain originates from a study of cytomegalovirus exposure and HLA in healthy donors. Study-level information: Among the roughly 400 genotyped donors, approximately 80% were placed in the Caucasian-associated ancestry cluster.

Trimming shortened V by 1 base and J by 7 bases, and 8 bases separated the two germline ends. Germline V gene data show CDR1 as SGHVS and CDR2 as FNYEAQ. The CDR3 is made up of 13 amino acids. Worth noting for this clone: Its target is not known. The same CDR3 is also encoded by other DNA sequences in this sample.

Primers included in the PCR were 60 Vbeta and 13 Jbeta primers. Using immunoSEQ multiplex PCR, the repertoire was profiled, and TCRdb retains in-frame clones only, with some absent. The data show about 140,000 clones, 65% to 80% seen once. Whole-study findings and limits: TCR beta chains associated with HLA were, in a later analysis, more clonally expanded than equally common others. Later work found that TCR association rates differed between HLA loci; DRB1 had the most and HLA-C the fewest.

The sequence derives from a man in his forties or fifties in good health and CMV-seronegative. The sequencing input was PBMCs. The genes are TRBV7-6 and TRBJ1-5; a weak D match, TRBD1 (5 bases). Written as DNA, the CDR3 is TGTGCCAGCAGCTTAGGGGGGGACCAGCCCCAGCATTTT. It translates to CASSLGGDQPQHF.